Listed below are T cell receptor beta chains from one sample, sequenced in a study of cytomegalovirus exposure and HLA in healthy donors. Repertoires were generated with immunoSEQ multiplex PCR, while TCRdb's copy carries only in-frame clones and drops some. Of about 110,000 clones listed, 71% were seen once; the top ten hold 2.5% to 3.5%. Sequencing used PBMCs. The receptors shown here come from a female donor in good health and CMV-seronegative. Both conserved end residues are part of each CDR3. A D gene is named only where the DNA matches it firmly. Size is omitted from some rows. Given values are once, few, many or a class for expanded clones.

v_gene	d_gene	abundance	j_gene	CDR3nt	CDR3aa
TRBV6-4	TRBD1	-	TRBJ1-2	TGTGCCAGCAGAAGCCCCGGGACAGATGGCTACACCTTC	CASRSPGTDGYTF
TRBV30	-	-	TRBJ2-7	TGTGCCTGGAGTGCAGGGGGGCTCCTCTCCTACGAGCAGTACTTC	CAWSAGGLLSYEQYF
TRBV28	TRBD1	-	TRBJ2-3	TGTGCCAGCAGTTTGGGGACAGGGTCGAAAGATACGCAGTATTTT	CASSLGTGSKDTQYF
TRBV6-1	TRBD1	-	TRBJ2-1	TGTGCCAGCAGTGTAGAGGGGGCCCCATTCAATGAGCAGTTCTTC	CASSVEGAPFNEQFF
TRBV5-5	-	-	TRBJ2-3	TGTGCCAGCAGCTTAGTACTCGATACGCAGTATTTT	CASSLVLDTQYF
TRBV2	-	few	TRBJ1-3	TGTGCCAGCAGGAAACAGGGAGTCAACACCATATATTTT	CASRKQGVNTIYF
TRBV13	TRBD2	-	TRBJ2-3	TGTGCCAGCAGCTTAAGACTAGCGGGTGCTAGCACAGATACGCAGTATTTT	CASSLRLAGASTDTQYF
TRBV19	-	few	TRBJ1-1	TGTGCCAGTAAGACACAGGGTAACACTGAAGCTTTCTTT	CASKTQGNTEAFF
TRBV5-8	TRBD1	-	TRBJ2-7	TGTGCCAGCAGCTACCGGGACAGCTCCTCCTACGAGCAGTACTTC	CASSYRDSSSYEQYF
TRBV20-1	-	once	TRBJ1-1	TGCAGTGCCGTAGAAGCGATTGAAGCTTTCTTT	CSAVEAIEAFF
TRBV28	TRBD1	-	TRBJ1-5	TGTGCCAGCAGCCAAACAGGGGGCGGTCAGCCCCAGCATTTT	CASSQTGGGQPQHF
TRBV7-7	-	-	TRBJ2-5	TGTGCTAGCAGCTTAGTCGGGAGACAAGAGACCCAGTACTTC	CASSLVGRQETQYF
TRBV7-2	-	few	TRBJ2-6	TGTGCCAGCACCCCCTTTGTGTTGTCTGGGGCCAACGTCCTGACTTTC	CASTPFVLSGANVLTF
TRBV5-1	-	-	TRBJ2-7	TGCGCCAGCAGCTTGAGGGGGAGGGCCTACGAGCAGTACTTC	CASSLRGRAYEQYF
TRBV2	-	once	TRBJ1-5	TGTGCCAGCAGGAGGGCAGGTGGCGGTGATCAGCCCCAGCATTTT	CASRRAGGGDQPQHF
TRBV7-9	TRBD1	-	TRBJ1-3	TGTGCCAGCAGCTTAGGGGACAGGGGCCCCACTGGAAACACCATATATTTT	CASSLGDRGPTGNTIYF
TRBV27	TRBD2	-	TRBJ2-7	TGTGCCAGCAGTTTAGTGGGTTCGAGCGGGAGGCTCTACGAGCAGTACTTC	CASSLVGSSGRLYEQYF
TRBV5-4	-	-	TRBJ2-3	TGTGCCAGCAGCCACCGACAGTCCACAGATACGCAGTATTTT	CASSHRQSTDTQYF
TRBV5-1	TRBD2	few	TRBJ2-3	TGCGCCAGCAGCTTGACTAGCGGGATAGGCGGTACGCAGTATTTT	CASSLTSGIGGTQYF
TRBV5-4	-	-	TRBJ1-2	TGTGCCAGCAGCTCAGACAGTAACTATGGCTACACCTTC	CASSSDSNYGYTF
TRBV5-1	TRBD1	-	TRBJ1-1	TGCGCCAGCAGCGCGTTTCAGGGGGCGGGGGCTGAAGCTTTCTTT	CASSAFQGAGAEAFF
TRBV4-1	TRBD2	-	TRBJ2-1	TGCGCCAGCAGCCAAGGGACTAGCGGGAGAAATGAGCAGTTCTTC	CASSQGTSGRNEQFF
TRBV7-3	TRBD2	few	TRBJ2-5	TGTGCCAGCAGCTTAACGCGGGAGGAGACCCAGTACTTC	CASSLTREETQYF